This paragraph reports one TCR beta chain. Its antigen is not identified. The source of the sample is a study of Tregs in tolerant kidney transplant recipients. Study-level findings and limits: This study did not directly address biological reproducibility. The most relevant donor-specific Treg TCRbeta repertoire apparently came from expansion with activated donor B cells.

CD4+CD25+CD127- Tregs, CD4+CD25- non-Tregs, CD4 and CD8 cells were sorted. The table came from immunoSEQ multiplex PCR; TCRdb's copy has only in-frame clones and leaves some out. The sample shows fewer than 100,000 clones, roughly 93% of them seen only once. CDR1 and CDR2 (germline): SNHLY, FYNNEI. Trimming stripped 3 bases from V and 0 bases from J, with 11 bases between. The CDR3 is 15 residues long. This sequence joins TRBV2 and TRBJ1-1, with a weak D call TRBD1 (6 bases). Sequences were derived from CD4+ T cells from blood, sampled before the transplant. The source is a human donor who received a combined kidney and bone marrow transplant. DNA for the CDR3: TGTGCCAGCAGTGAGCCCGGACAGATGAACACTGAAGCTTTCTTT. Its protein is CASSEPGQMNTEAFF. The variable domain in full, completed from reference TRBV2 and TRBJ1-1, reads EPEVTQTPSHQVTQMGQEVILRCVPISNHLYFYWYRQILGQKVEFLVSFYNNEISEKSEIFDDQFSVERPDGSNFTLKIRSTKLEDSAMYFCASSEPGQMNTEAFFGQGTRLTVV.